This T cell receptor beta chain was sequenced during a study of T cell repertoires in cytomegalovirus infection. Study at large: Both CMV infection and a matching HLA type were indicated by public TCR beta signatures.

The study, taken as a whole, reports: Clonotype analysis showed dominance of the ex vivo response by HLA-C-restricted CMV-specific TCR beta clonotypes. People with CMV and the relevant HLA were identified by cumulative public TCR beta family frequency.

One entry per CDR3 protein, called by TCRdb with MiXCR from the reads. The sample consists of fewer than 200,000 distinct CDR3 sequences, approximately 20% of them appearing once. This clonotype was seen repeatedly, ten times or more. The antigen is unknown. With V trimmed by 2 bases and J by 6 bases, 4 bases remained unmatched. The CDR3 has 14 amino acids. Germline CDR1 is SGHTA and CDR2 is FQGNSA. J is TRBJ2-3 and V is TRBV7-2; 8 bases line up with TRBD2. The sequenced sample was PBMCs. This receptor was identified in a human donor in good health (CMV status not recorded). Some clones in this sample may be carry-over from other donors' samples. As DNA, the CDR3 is TGTGCCAGCAGCTTAAGCGGGAGAACTGATACGCAGTATTTT. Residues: CASSLSGRTDTQYF.